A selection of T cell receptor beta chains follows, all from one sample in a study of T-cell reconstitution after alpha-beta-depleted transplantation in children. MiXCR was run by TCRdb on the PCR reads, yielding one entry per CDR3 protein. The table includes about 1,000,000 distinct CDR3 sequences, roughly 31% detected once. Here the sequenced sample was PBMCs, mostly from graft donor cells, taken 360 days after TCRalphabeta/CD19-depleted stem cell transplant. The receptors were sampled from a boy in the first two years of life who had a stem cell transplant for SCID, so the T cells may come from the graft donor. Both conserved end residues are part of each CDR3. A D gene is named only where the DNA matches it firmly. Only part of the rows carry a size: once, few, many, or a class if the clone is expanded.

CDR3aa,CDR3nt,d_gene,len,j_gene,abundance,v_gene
CASSPLGLAGWDYEQYF,TGTGCCAGCAGTCCCCTGGGATTAGCGGGGTGGGACTACGAGCAGTACTTC,TRBD2,17,TRBJ2-7,.,TRBV27
CASSFGVRASSYEQYF,TGTGCCAGCAGCTTCGGAGTGCGGGCCAGCTCCTACGAGCAGTACTTC,.,16,TRBJ2-7,.,TRBV5-5
CASSHPSVGELYGYTF,TGTGCCAGCAGTCACCCTTCGGTTGGCGAACTATATGGCTACACCTTC,.,16,TRBJ1-2,.,TRBV12-3/TRBV12-4
CASSTPSGSEQYF,TGTGCCAGCAGTACCCCGTCGGGGTCCGAGCAGTACTTC,.,13,TRBJ2-7,few,TRBV27
CASSLANDKSAFF,TGTGCCAGCAGCTTGGCCAACGACAAGTCGGCTTTCTTT,.,13,TRBJ1-1,few,TRBV5-6
CASSYSENYEQYF,TGTGCCAGCAGTTACTCGGAAAACTACGAGCAGTACTTC,.,13,TRBJ2-7,.,TRBV6-2/TRBV6-3
CASSLRSTILSSGNTIYF,TGTGCCAGCAGCTTAAGATCGACCATCCTGAGCTCTGGAAACACCATATATTTT,.,18,TRBJ1-3,few,TRBV11-2
CASSRRGGGSYNEQFF,TGTGCCAGCAGCCGGCGCGGGGGGGGCTCCTACAATGAGCAGTTCTTC,TRBD2,16,TRBJ2-1,many,TRBV3-1
CASSPQASNSPLHF,TGTGCCAGCAGCCCTCAGGCCAGTAATTCACCCCTCCACTTT,.,14,TRBJ1-6,.,TRBV6-1
CASTAGENTADTQYF,TGTGCCAGCACAGCGGGGGAAAATACAGCAGATACGCAGTATTTT,TRBD2,15,TRBJ2-3,.,TRBV12-3/TRBV12-4
CSVGPNGPYEQYF,TGCAGCGTTGGGCCAAACGGGCCCTACGAGCAGTACTTC,.,13,TRBJ2-7,.,TRBV29-1
CASSLDGRIFTGELFF,TGCGCCAGCAGCTTGGACGGCAGGATCTTCACCGGGGAGCTGTTTTTT,.,16,TRBJ2-2,.,TRBV5-1
CASSLNQGPYEQYF,TGTGCCAGCAGCTTAAATCAGGGACCCTACGAGCAGTACTTC,.,14,TRBJ2-7,few,TRBV7-9
CSAATSFNEQFF,TGCAGTGCTGCCACTAGTTTCAATGAGCAGTTCTTC,.,12,TRBJ2-1,.,TRBV20-1
CSARDARTNTSYEQYF,TGCAGTGCTAGAGACGCGCGAACTAATACCTCCTACGAGCAGTACTTC,.,16,TRBJ2-7,.,TRBV20-1
CASSVEGITDIQYF,TGTGCCAGCAGCGTGGAGGGGATCACGGACATTCAGTACTTC,.,14,TRBJ2-4,.,TRBV9
CASHPGVPYGYTF,TGCGCCAGCCATCCTGGGGTTCCCTATGGCTACACCTTC,.,13,TRBJ1-2,.,TRBV10-2
CASNRAKGEQYF,TGTGCCAGCAACAGGGCCAAGGGCGAGCAGTACTTC,.,12,TRBJ2-7,few,TRBV2
CASSVVSLLGNTDTQYF,TGTGCCAGCAGCGTAGTTAGCCTATTGGGGAACACAGATACGCAGTATTTT,.,17,TRBJ2-3,.,TRBV9
CSVYRTGNTEAFF,TGCAGCGTTTATCGGACCGGGAACACTGAAGCTTTCTTT,.,13,TRBJ1-1,.,TRBV29-1
CASSFPGIMGEAFF,TGTGCCAGCAGCTTTCCCGGGATAATGGGGGAAGCTTTCTTT,.,14,TRBJ1-1,.,TRBV5-6
CAVTGGYKDEQYF,TGTGCCGTTACAGGGGGCTATAAAGACGAGCAGTACTTC,TRBD1,13,TRBJ2-7,.,TRBV2
CASSKERVPMPPLHF,TGTGCCAGCAGCAAAGAAAGGGTCCCTATGCCGCCCCTCCACTTT,.,15,TRBJ1-6,few,TRBV7-8
CSASSPSGGALSYNEQFF,TGCAGTGCTAGTTCGCCTAGCGGGGGGGCACTCTCCTACAATGAGCAGTTCTTC,TRBD2,18,TRBJ2-1,few,TRBV20-1
CASSVWGNQPQHF,TGTGCCAGCAGCGTATGGGGCAATCAGCCCCAGCATTTT,.,13,TRBJ1-5,.,TRBV9
CASSSRRGNSDTQYF,TGTGCCAGCAGCTCCCGGCGGGGTAATTCAGATACGCAGTATTTT,.,15,TRBJ2-3,few,TRBV7-3
CASSLMASTYEQYF,TGCGCCAGCAGCCTCATGGCCTCAACCTACGAGCAGTACTTC,.,14,TRBJ2-7,.,TRBV4-3
CASSQEGLAVNYNEQFF,TGTGCCAGCAGCCAAGAGGGCCTAGCGGTCAACTACAATGAGCAGTTCTTC,TRBD2,17,TRBJ2-1,.,TRBV3-1
CASSLGRGLAVSDEQFF,TGCGCCAGCAGCTTGGGGCGGGGACTAGCAGTCTCCGATGAGCAGTTCTTC,TRBD2,17,TRBJ2-1,.,TRBV5-1
CASSLVVRGTGGADTQYF,TGTGCCAGCAGCTTAGTGGTTCGCGGGACAGGGGGCGCAGATACGCAGTATTTT,TRBD1,18,TRBJ2-3,few,TRBV7-8
CASSFGTPFNEQFF,TGTGCCAGCAGTTTCGGGACTCCCTTCAATGAGCAGTTCTTC,.,14,TRBJ2-1,.,TRBV27
CASSFLEASYNEQFF,TGTGCCAGCAGTTTTCTAGAGGCATCCTACAATGAGCAGTTCTTC,.,15,TRBJ2-1,.,TRBV6-5
CASSGQGLNTGELFF,TGTGCCAGCAGTGGACAGGGACTGAACACCGGGGAGCTGTTTTTT,.,15,TRBJ2-2,.,TRBV2
CASSSRLSGAYEQYF,TGTGCCAGCAGTTCCCGCCTTAGCGGGGCTTACGAGCAGTACTTC,TRBD2,15,TRBJ2-7,.,TRBV27
CASSLVTPNQPQHF,TGTGCCAGCAGCCTCGTGACTCCGAATCAGCCCCAGCATTTT,.,14,TRBJ1-5,few,TRBV12-3/TRBV12-4
CASSESKFGLAGVDYEQYF,TGCGCCAGCAGTGAGTCGAAATTCGGACTAGCGGGGGTTGACTACGAGCAGTACTTC,TRBD2,19,TRBJ2-7,.,TRBV10-2
CASSLELAGETQYF,TGCGCCAGCAGCTTGGAACTAGCGGGGGAGACCCAGTACTTC,TRBD2,14,TRBJ2-5,.,TRBV5-1
CSAEGQYMNTEAFF,TGCAGCGCCGAAGGACAGTACATGAACACTGAAGCTTTCTTT,.,14,TRBJ1-1,.,TRBV29-1
CASSLNSGGLSEQFF,TGTGCCAGCAGCTTGAATAGCGGGGGGTTGAGCGAGCAGTTCTTC,TRBD2,15,TRBJ2-1,.,TRBV7-3
CASSSNGGAEAFF,TGTGCCAGCAGCTCTAACGGGGGAGCTGAAGCTTTCTTT,.,13,TRBJ1-1,.,TRBV7-8
CASSYSRGESYEQYF,TGTGCCAGCAGTTACTCGCGGGGTGAGTCCTACGAGCAGTACTTC,.,15,TRBJ2-7,.,TRBV6-5
CASSVTSSNQPQHF,TGTGCCAGCAGTGTTACCAGTAGCAATCAGCCCCAGCATTTT,.,14,TRBJ1-5,.,TRBV2